This section outlines one TCR beta chain sequence together with its context. The target antigen is unknown. PCR used 60 Vbeta primers and 13 Jbeta primers. Repertoires were generated with immunoSEQ multiplex PCR, while TCRdb's copy carries only in-frame clones and drops some. The data contain under 150,000 clones, just over 75% of them singletons. The CDR3 spans 13 residues. Germline CDR1 and CDR2: SGHTA and FQGNSA. After removal of 8 bases from V and 4 bases from J, the junction contained 3 bases not matched to a gene. The entry originates in a study of cytomegalovirus exposure and HLA in healthy donors. Study details: Previous work identified roughly 110 million unique TCR beta sequences from 150 million to 200 million T cells.

Study-wide findings and caveats: Researchers catalogued about 150 TCR beta chains as cytomegalovirus-associated.

The sample consisted of PBMCs. This receptor was obtained from a woman aged 50 to 65 in good health and CMV-seronegative. J is TRBJ2-5 and V is TRBV7-2, with TRBD2 identical over 11 bases. CDR3 DNA: TGTGCCAGCCGACTAGCGGGATCAGAGACCCAGTACTTC. The encoded protein is CASRLAGSETQYF.